This T cell receptor (beta chain) was found in a study of beta chain features in type 1 diabetes. Findings and limits, study-wide: VDJ junctions from patients with type 1 diabetes contained fewer insertions and more deletions. Across all four CD4+ subsets, people with type 1 diabetes showed modestly shorter TCRB CDR3s.

This clone was seen a handful of times. Antigen specificity is unknown. This CDR3 spans 12 amino acids. Germline CDR1 reads SGDLS; CDR2 reads YYNGEE. Between the trimmed V and J ends, which lost 7 bases and 1 base, there was a span of 8 bases. Investigators reverse transcribed all isolated RNA, so they sequenced expressed TCRB transcripts. TCRdb's copy holds only in-frame clones and misses some; the assay was immunoSEQ multiplex PCR. Of more than 250,000 clones in the sample, roughly 21% were seen once. The sequencing input was naive CD4+ T cells from blood. The chain combines TRBV9 with TRBJ1-1; D gene ambiguous. This TCR came from a middle-aged woman with type 1 diabetes. The CDR3 reads CASSSRNTEAFF. Here the CDR3 DNA reads TGTGCCAGCTCATCCAGGAACACTGAAGCTTTCTTT.